Listed here are 23 T cell receptor beta chains from one sample, sequenced in a study of blood T cell repertoires in COVID-19. Clones were read by immunoSEQ multiplex PCR, and TCRdb kept only the in-frame ones, dropping some. Of fewer than 200,000 clones listed, approximately 86% were seen once; the top ten hold approximately 7%. The sequencing sample was made of peripheral blood. The origin of the receptors is a woman between 40 and 55 years old with COVID-19, enrolled during active disease.

The rearrangement uses TRBV5-1 and TRBJ2-1; 9 nucleotides match TRBD2. CDR3 length: 16 residues. Germline V gene data show CDR1 as SGHRS and CDR2 as YFSETQ. V was clipped by 0 bases and J by 2 bases; unmatched bases: 3. CDR3 protein: CASSLEASGAYNEQFF. For the CDR3, the DNA is TGCGCCAGCAGCTTGGAGGCTAGCGGGGCCTACAATGAGCAGTTCTTC.

The chain employs TRBV30 and TRBJ1-5; 11 nucleotides match TRBD1. The V gene's germline CDR1 is GTSNPN and CDR2 SVGIG (reference sequence). This CDR3 comprises 18 residues. V lost 3 bases, J lost 3 bases, and 13 bases stayed unmatched. The CDR3 sequence: CAWSPASGTGGFNQPQHF. In DNA, the CDR3 is TGTGCCTGGAGCCCCGCCTCGGGGACAGGGGGTTTCAATCAGCCCCAGCATTTT.

The chain has TRBV7-8 and TRBJ2-1, with a possible D match to TRBD2 (5 bases). Per the germline V gene, CDR1 is SGHVS and CDR2 is FQNEAQ. The V end was cut by 1 base, the J end by 2 bases, with 9 bases between. CDR3 length equals 15 residues. The DNA of the CDR3 is TGTGCCAGCAGCTTAGGGGATAGCGCCTACAATGAGCAGTTCTTC. It yields the protein CASSLGDSAYNEQFF.

The J gene is TRBJ2-5, the V gene TRBV7-2, with 8 positions matching TRBD1. Germline CDR1 reads SGHTA; CDR2 reads FQGNSA. The CDR3 is 12 amino acids. The V and J ends lost 5 bases and 9 bases, in that order; junction bases with no gene match: 5. The CDR3 DNA is TGTGCCAGCAGCACCACGACAGGGGCCCAGTACTTC. Residues: CASSTTTGAQYF. The full variable domain, with the rest looked up from reference TRBV7-2 and TRBJ2-5, is GAGVSQSPSNKVTEKGKDVELRCDPISGHTALYWYRQSLGQGLEFLIYFQGNSAPDKSGLPSDRFSAERTGGSVSTLTIQRTQQEDSAVYLCASSTTTGAQYFGPGTRLLVL.

The chain combines TRBV5-1 with TRBJ1-1, with 8 nucleotides matching TRBD1. J was trimmed by 11 bases and V by 4 bases; bases with no gene match: 13. Looked up from germline, CDR1 is SGHRS and CDR2 is YFSETQ. The CDR3 runs to 14 residues. CDR3 in DNA: TGCGCCAGCAGCCAATCCGGACAGGGATGGTGGGCTTTCTTT. It translates to CASSQSGQGWWAFF.

The CDR3 nucleotides are TGTGCCTGGAACCTAAAGATCAATCAGCCCCAGCATTTT. Translation: CAWNLKINQPQHF. The chain recombines TRBV30 with TRBJ1-5; D unresolved. Looked up from germline, CDR1 is GTSNPN and CDR2 is SVGIG (reference sequence). V was pared by 4 bases and J by 3 bases, with 10 bases between. The CDR3 spans 13 residues.

The sample holds one count of this clone. The DNA of the CDR3 is TGTGCCAGCAGCCAAGCGGACAGGGGAGAGACCCAGTACTTC. Translation: CASSQADRGETQYF. This sequence joins TRBV3-1 (or the pseudogene TRBV3-2) and TRBJ2-5; 9 nucleotides agree with TRBD1. V lost 1 base and J lost 4; bases outside the gene matches: 1. This CDR3 spans 14 amino acids. In germline, CDR1 is LGHDT, CDR2 YNNKEL (reference sequence).

This clone was picked up one time. The chain carries TRBV19 and TRBJ1-1, with D maybe TRBD1 (6 bases). This CDR3 is built from 11 residues. The ends were cut back, 5 bases at V and 7 bases at J, with 8 bases in the middle. Germline V CDR1 and CDR2: LNHDA, SQIVND (reference sequence). In nucleotides, the CDR3 is TGTGCCAGTAGTGTACAGGGTGAAGCTTTCTTT. Protein: CASSVQGEAFF.

J is TRBJ1-6 and V is TRBV5-4, with 7 positions matching TRBD1. The junction had 14 bases not matched to a gene; V was cut back by 4 bases and J by 10 bases. The CDR3 contains 16 residues. The V gene's germline CDR1 is SGHNT and CDR2 YYREEE (reference sequence). The CDR3 is CASSQGVGRFGSPLHF. Here the CDR3 DNA reads TGTGCCAGCAGCCAGGGGGTCGGCAGGTTTGGATCACCCCTCCACTTT.

The chain links TRBV2 to TRBJ1-2; 7 positions match TRBD1. Germline V gene data show CDR1 as SNHLY and CDR2 as FYNNEI. This CDR3 has 13 residues. Trimming took 8 bases from V and 2 from J; bases not matched to a gene: 5. Here the CDR3 reads CASPGQANYGYTF. CDR3 coding DNA: TGTGCCAGCCCAGGACAGGCCAACTATGGCTACACCTTC. Full variable domain (rest looked up from reference TRBV2 and TRBJ1-2): EPEVTQTPSHQVTQMGQEVILRCVPISNHLYFYWYRQILGQKVEFLVSFYNNEISEKSEIFDDQFSVERPDGSNFTLKIRSTKLEDSAMYFCASPGQANYGYTFGSGTRLTVV.

This clone has only one observation. This chain uses TRBV12-3 or TRBV12-4 with TRBJ1-2; possible D gene TRBD1, 6 bases. The CDR3 is made up of 13 amino acids. V dropped 2 bases and J dropped 8 bases, with 12 bases sitting between them. CDR3 bases: TGTGCCAGCAGTTTACCCCCAGGGGAGGGCTACACCTTC. Its translation: CASSLPPGEGYTF.

The V gene is TRBV7-9, the J gene TRBJ1-1; D call uncertain. The ends were cut back, 2 bases at V and 1 base at J, with 11 bases in the middle. The CDR3 loop spans 15 amino acids. Germline V lookup: CDR1 SEHNR, CDR2 FQNEAQ (reference sequence). The CDR3 spells CASSLKRMGNTEAFF. In DNA form, the CDR3 reads TGTGCCAGCAGCTTAAAGAGGATGGGGAACACTGAAGCTTTCTTT.

This rearrangement joins TRBV10-2 to TRBJ2-7, with TRBD2 matching over 8 bases. Germline V gene lookup returns CDR1 WSHSY and CDR2 SAAADI. The V and J ends lost 8 bases and 4 bases, in that order; junction bases with no gene match: 7. The CDR3 extends over 13 amino acids. The CDR3 bases are TGCGCCAGCGGTACTAGCGGCACTTACGAGCAGTACTTC. Translating it yields CASGTSGTYEQYF.

The CDR3 reads CAWSSRRENSPLHF. CDR3 DNA sequence: TGTGCCTGGAGCTCAAGACGGGAAAATTCACCCCTCCACTTT. The rearrangement uses TRBV30 and TRBJ1-6, with D uncertain. CDR1 GTSNPN and CDR2 SVGIG come from the germline V gene (reference sequence). V was trimmed by 3 bases and J by 7 bases, leaving 13 bases between them. This CDR3 is built from 14 residues. The whole variable domain, remainder taken from reference TRBV30 and TRBJ1-6, is SQTIHQWPATLVQPVGSPLSLECTVEGTSNPNLYWYRQAAGRGLQLLFYSVGIGQISSEVPQNLSASRPQDRQFILSSKKLLLSDSGFYLCAWSSRRENSPLHFGNGTRLTVT.

This clone occurred once. The V and J genes are TRBV30 and TRBJ2-7; perhaps TRBD2 as D (5 bases). Between the trimmed V and J ends, which lost 3 bases and 3 bases, there was a span of 12 bases. The CDR3 covers 13 residues. Per the germline V gene, CDR1 is GTSNPN and CDR2 is SVGIG (reference sequence). CDR3 DNA: TGTGCCTGGAGAAGGTCCGGGATCTACGAGCAGTACTTC. This codes for CAWRRSGIYEQYF. Complete variable domain (other parts from reference TRBV30 and TRBJ2-7): SQTIHQWPATLVQPVGSPLSLECTVEGTSNPNLYWYRQAAGRGLQLLFYSVGIGQISSEVPQNLSASRPQDRQFILSSKKLLLSDSGFYLCAWRRSGIYEQYFGPGTRLTVT.

The gene calls are TRBV18 and TRBJ2-1, with D possibly matching TRBD1 (6 bases). CDR3 size: 14 residues. V lost 1 base and J 10 bases, leaving 14 bases between the germline ends. CDR1 and CDR2 (germline): KGHSH, LQKENI. The CDR3 loop is CASSPLSRGSEQFF. The CDR3 region has the DNA TGTGCCAGCTCACCACTAAGCAGGGGCAGCGAGCAGTTCTTC.

The chain carries TRBV14 and TRBJ2-5, with 11 bases fitting TRBD2. The germline V gene has CDR1 SGHDN and CDR2 FVKESK. V was pared by 0 bases and J by 9 bases, with 6 bases of the junction left unmatched. The CDR3 is 15 residues long. CDR3 protein: CASSQDLAGGRPQYF. CDR3 nucleotides: TGTGCCAGCAGCCAAGATCTAGCGGGAGGTCGGCCCCAGTACTTC.

This sequence joins TRBV11-3 and TRBJ2-3, with 8 positions matching TRBD2. From germline, CDR1 is SGHNT and CDR2 YENEEA. This CDR3 comprises 16 residues. Trimming removed 5 bases from V and 1 base from J; junction bases left unmatched: 8. CDR3 sequence reads: CASSNTGTRGTDTQYF. The CDR3 nucleotides are TGTGCCAGCAGCAACACCGGGACTAGGGGCACAGATACGCAGTATTTT.

The chain is built from TRBV6-4 and TRBJ2-2, with unresolved D. V lost 4 bases, J lost 1 base, and 4 bases lay in between. Germline V gene sequence: CDR1 MRHNA, CDR2 SNTAGT. CDR3 length: 13 amino acids. This chain's CDR3 is CASSAGNTGELFF. CDR3 DNA: TGTGCCAGCAGTGCAGGGAACACCGGGGAGCTGTTTTTT.

The V gene is TRBV5-5, the J gene TRBJ2-5; TRBD2 agrees at 14 bases. The CDR3 extends over 17 amino acids. V lost 7 bases and J lost 2; bases outside the gene matches: 10. Germline assignment: CDR1 SGHKS and CDR2 YYEKEE (reference sequence). CDR3 residues: CASVRRTSGRPQETQYF. CDR3 DNA: TGTGCCAGCGTCAGGAGGACTAGCGGGAGGCCACAAGAGACCCAGTACTTC.

The J gene is TRBJ2-1, the V gene TRBV4-2; a possible D gene is TRBD2 (7 bases). The CDR3 runs to 16 residues. V was trimmed by 4 bases and J by 1 base, leaving 14 bases between them. Germline CDR1 LGHNA, CDR2 YNFKEQ. The CDR3: CASSPMGGASYNEQFF. CDR3 DNA sequence: TGTGCCAGCAGCCCTATGGGGGGGGCTTCCTACAATGAGCAGTTCTTC.

The table lists this clone with a count of one. V gene TRBV27 combines with J gene TRBJ1-2; 10 bases match TRBD1. Germline CDR1 reads MNHEY; CDR2 reads SMNVEV (reference sequence). The ends lost 8 bases at V and 3 bases at J; junction bases unmatched: 6. The CDR3 has 14 residues. The CDR3 loop reads CASASGTGDYGYTF. The CDR3, as DNA: TGTGCCAGCGCCTCCGGGACAGGGGACTATGGCTACACCTTC.

The V call is TRBV25-1, the J call TRBJ1-6; no clear D. V was cut by 2 bases and J by 10 bases, with 9 bases left in between. CDR3 length: 13 amino acids. The germline CDR1 and CDR2 sequences are MGHDK and SYGVNS. CDR3 nucleotides: TGTGCCAGCAGTGAAAGAACTAGCTCACCCCTCCACTTT. It codes for CASSERTSSPLHF.